The 15 T cell receptor beta chains presented below share a single source sample, sequenced in a study of blood T cell repertoires in COVID-19. TCRdb's copy holds only in-frame clones and misses some; the assay was immunoSEQ multiplex PCR. Of roughly 24,000 clones in the sample, more than 65% were seen once. The specimen sequenced was peripheral blood. The origin of the receptors is a human donor in a cohort sampled during active COVID-19.

This clone was seen more than once but under ten times. The chain carries TRBV29-1 and TRBJ2-3; 12 bases fit TRBD2. The CDR3 length is 14 residues. With V trimmed by 8 bases and J by 3 bases, 6 bases remained unmatched. Per germline, CDR1 SQVTM and CDR2 ANQGSEA. The CDR3 region has the DNA TGCAGCACAACTAGCGGGGGGCCTACAGATACGCAGTATTTT. Its protein product is CSTTSGGPTDTQYF.

This rearrangement joins TRBV25-1 to TRBJ1-2; D may be TRBD1 (5 bases). The V gene's germline CDR1 is MGHDK and CDR2 SYGVNS. This CDR3 spans 13 amino acids. V lost 5 bases, J lost 8 bases, and 15 bases lay in between. The DNA of the CDR3 is TGTGCCAGCAGTCAGGGCGGAGTACGGGGCTACACCTTC. Protein product: CASSQGGVRGYTF.

J is TRBJ1-4 and V is TRBV3-1 (or the pseudogene TRBV3-2); the D is unclear. V lost 3 bases and J lost 2, with 13 bases in between. CDR3 size: 16 residues. The germline V gene encodes CDR1 LGHDT and CDR2 YNNKEL (reference sequence). This CDR3 reads CASSHNAGLTNEKLFF. The CDR3 DNA reads TGTGCCAGCAGCCACAACGCGGGCCTTACTAATGAAAAACTGTTTTTT.

The V call is TRBV7-8, the J call TRBJ2-5; TRBD2 matches at 9 bases. CDR1 SGHVS and CDR2 FQNEAQ come from the germline V gene. Trimming cost V 3 bases and J 5 bases; bases outside gene matches: 22. There are 20 residues in the CDR3. The CDR3 here is CASSFSPAGGPGDYQETQYF. CDR3 DNA sequence: TGTGCCAGCAGCTTTAGCCCAGCGGGGGGCCCGGGGGACTATCAGGAGACCCAGTACTTC.

V and J are TRBV28 and TRBJ2-3; D possibly corresponds to TRBD1 (5 bases). V dropped 6 bases and J dropped 6 bases, with 19 bases sitting between them. The CDR3 length is 15 residues. Germline V lookup: CDR1 MDHEN, CDR2 SYDVKM. For the CDR3, the DNA is TGTGCCAGCAGACCTCCGCGGACATGGACGGATACGCAGTATTTT. Amino acid sequence: CASRPPRTWTDTQYF.

The chain has TRBV5-1 and TRBJ1-1; TRBD1 matches 7 bases. V lost 0 bases, J lost 1 base, and 3 bases stayed unmatched. Germline CDR1 reads SGHRS; CDR2 reads YFSETQ. This CDR3 has 15 amino acids. CDR3 amino acids: CASSLETGSNTEAFF. CDR3 in DNA: TGCGCCAGCAGCTTGGAGACAGGGTCGAACACTGAAGCTTTCTTT.

The chain joins TRBV18 to TRBJ1-2; possible D gene TRBD1, 5 bases. The V gene lost 3 bases and the J gene lost 0 bases, with 8 bases spanning the gap. This CDR3 spans 14 amino acids. CDR1 and CDR2 from the germline V gene are KGHSH and LQKENI. CDR3 nucleotides: TGTGCCAGCTCACCTGACAGTACTAACTATGGCTACACCTTC. Protein product: CASSPDSTNYGYTF.

This clone was seen only once. J is TRBJ2-7 and V is TRBV5-3; 11 bases are a match to TRBD2. TRBV5-3 is classed as an ORF, of uncertain function. V trimming: 2 bases; J trimming: 6 bases; junction bases outside the gene matches: 4. The CDR3 is 14 residues long. The CDR3: CARSFLAGGGEQYF. DNA for the CDR3: TGTGCCAGAAGCTTCTTAGCGGGAGGGGGCGAGCAGTACTTC.

Only a few counts were recorded for this clone. The chain carries TRBV10-1 and TRBJ2-7; weak D call: TRBD2 (6 bases). The germline V and J ends were trimmed by 6 bases and 6 bases, with 12 bases remaining between them. Germline lookup yields CDR1 WNHNN and CDR2 SYGVQD (reference sequence). The CDR3 sequence is 12 residues long. CDR3 sequence (DNA): TGCGCCAGCAGAGATACTAGCTGCGAGCAGTACTTC. Protein sequence: CASRDTSCEQYF.

This clone is classed as medium-sized. Other nucleotide sequences from this sample produce the same CDR3. The chain couples TRBV6-6 to TRBJ1-1; D is possibly TRBD1 (5 bases). The CDR3 spans 11 residues. Germline V gene data show CDR1 as MNHNY and CDR2 as SVGAGI (reference sequence). The V end lost 5 bases, the J end lost 7 bases, and 8 bases lay between the germline ends. Here the CDR3 reads CASSPGNEAFF. DNA of the CDR3: TGTGCCAGCAGTCCAGGGAATGAAGCTTTCTTT.

This clone was found once. V is TRBV5-1 and J is TRBJ2-7, with 7 positions matching TRBD1. CDR1 and CDR2 (germline): SGHRS, YFSETQ. V was pared by 2 bases and J by 4 bases, with 6 bases of the junction left unmatched. This CDR3 has 14 residues. The CDR3 sequence is CASSFEGAGYEQYF. CDR3 bases: TGCGCCAGCAGCTTTGAGGGGGCCGGGTACGAGCAGTACTTC.

The chain is built from TRBV27 and TRBJ2-3; D might be TRBD2 (7 bases). The CDR3 runs to 18 residues. Trimming shortened V by 1 base and J by 4 bases, and 21 bases separated the two germline ends. Germline assignment: CDR1 MNHEY and CDR2 SMNVEV (reference sequence). In DNA form, the CDR3 reads TGTGCCAGCAGTTTATATGTTTTTTTGGGGGGGCAATCAGATACGCAGTATTTT. Amino acid sequence: CASSLYVFLGGQSDTQYF.

V is TRBV28 and J is TRBJ2-5; the D gene is possibly TRBD1 (5 bases). The germline V and J ends were trimmed by 3 bases and 5 bases, with 10 bases remaining between them. The CDR3 totals 13 residues. Germline V lookup: CDR1 MDHEN, CDR2 SYDVKM. CDR3 sequence (DNA): TGTGCCAGCAGTTTGGGGCTTTGGGAGACCCAGTACTTC. Translated, it gives CASSLGLWETQYF.

V and J are TRBV5-4 and TRBJ2-1; TRBD1 might be the D (5 bases). V shed 3 bases and J shed 7 bases, with 8 bases lying between them. CDR1 and CDR2 (germline): SGHNT, YYREEE (reference sequence). The CDR3 totals 12 residues. In nucleotides, the CDR3 is TGTGCCAGCAGCTGGTCAGGGAATGAGCAGTTCTTC. Protein sequence: CASSWSGNEQFF.

This clone was counted many times. The chain recombines TRBV27 with TRBJ1-6; D might be TRBD1 (6 bases). CDR1 is MNHEY, CDR2 SMNVEV, per germline (reference sequence). The CDR3 spans 14 residues. The V gene lost 2 bases and the J gene lost 8 bases, with 10 bases spanning the gap. The CDR3 loop is CASSLTQGYSPLHF. For the CDR3, the DNA is TGTGCCAGCAGTTTAACACAGGGCTATTCACCCCTCCACTTT.